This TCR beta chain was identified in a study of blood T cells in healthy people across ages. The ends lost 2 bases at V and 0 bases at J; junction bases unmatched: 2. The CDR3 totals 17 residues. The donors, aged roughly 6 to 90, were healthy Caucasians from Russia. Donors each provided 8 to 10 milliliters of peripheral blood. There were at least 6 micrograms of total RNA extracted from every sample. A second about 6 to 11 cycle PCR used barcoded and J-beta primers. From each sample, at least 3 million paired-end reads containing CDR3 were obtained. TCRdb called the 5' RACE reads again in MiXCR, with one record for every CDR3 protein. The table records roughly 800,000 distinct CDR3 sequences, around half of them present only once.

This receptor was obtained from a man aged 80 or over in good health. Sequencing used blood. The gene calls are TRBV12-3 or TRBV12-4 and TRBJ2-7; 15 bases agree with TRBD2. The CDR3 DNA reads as TGTGCCAGCAGTTTAAGGACTAGCGGGAGGGCCTCCTACGAGCAGTACTTC. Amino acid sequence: CASSLRTSGRASYEQYF.